Below, 15 T cell receptor beta chains from the same sample are listed, as sequenced in a study of cytomegalovirus exposure and HLA in healthy donors. The PCR contained 60 Vbeta and 13 Jbeta primers. TCRdb's table, derived via immunoSEQ multiplex PCR, lists solely in-frame clones and lacks some. Of 65,000 to 80,000 clones listed, 70% to 80% are singletons. Source material: PBMCs. The receptors shown here come from a man aged 35 to 55 in good health and CMV-seropositive.

J is TRBJ1-1 and V is TRBV9; D ambiguous. The CDR3 covers 14 residues. Germline values: CDR1 SGDLS, CDR2 YYNGEE. Trimming shortened V by 0 bases and J by 3 bases, and 9 bases separated the two germline ends. CDR3 sequence: CASSVEGAYTEAFF. The CDR3 coding sequence is TGTGCCAGCAGCGTAGAAGGAGCCTACACTGAAGCTTTCTTT.

This clone has only a few counts. V usage is TRBV4-3 and J usage is TRBJ1-1; the D gene is possibly TRBD1 (6 bases). Trimming shortened V by 1 base and J by 4 bases, and 16 bases separated the two germline ends. The CDR3 runs to 16 residues. In germline, CDR1 is LGHNA, CDR2 YSLEER. The CDR3 region has the DNA TGCGCCAGCAGCCAAGTTCGGGGGGCCGGGAGCACTGAAGCTTTCTTT. This encodes CASSQVRGAGSTEAFF.

V and J are TRBV9 and TRBJ2-2; TRBD1 matches at 11 bases. Germline V gives CDR1 SGDLS, CDR2 YYNGEE. Trimming cost V 8 bases and J 4 bases; bases outside gene matches: 7. CDR3 size: 15 residues. The CDR3 protein is CASTSGTGGTGELFF. CDR3 sequence (DNA): TGTGCCAGTACCTCCGGGACAGGGGGCACCGGGGAGCTGTTTTTT.

The chain carries TRBV28 and TRBJ2-2; 10 bases agree with TRBD1. Germline V lookup: CDR1 MDHEN, CDR2 SYDVKM. V was pared by 5 bases and J by 3 bases, with 3 bases of the junction left unmatched. The length of the CDR3 is 15 residues. Written as DNA, the CDR3 is TGTGCCAGCAGTAGACAGGGGGCCTACACCGGGGAGCTGTTTTTT. Protein sequence: CASSRQGAYTGELFF.

The chain joins TRBV15 to TRBJ1-2; 10 nucleotides agree with TRBD1. CDR3 length: 15 residues. Germline trimming cut 0 bases from V and 8 bases from J; bases unmatched to any gene: 6. From germline, CDR1 is LNHNV and CDR2 YYDKDF (reference sequence). In DNA, the CDR3 is TGTGCCACCAGCAGAGATGGGACAGGGGTAGTCGGCTACACCTTC. It encodes CATSRDGTGVVGYTF.

The V gene is TRBV5-6, the J gene TRBJ1-6; 9 nucleotides line up with TRBD1. CDR1 is SGHDT and CDR2 is YYEEEE in the germline V gene. V was pared by 4 bases and J by 9 bases, with 11 bases of the junction left unmatched. This CDR3 has 16 residues. The CDR3, as DNA: TGTGCCAGCAGCCCTGGGACAGGGTCCATCGTTTCACCCCTCCACTTT. It codes for CASSPGTGSIVSPLHF.

The rearrangement joins TRBV29-1 to TRBJ1-1; TRBD1 matches at 9 bases. This CDR3 region has 13 residues. V was clipped by 7 bases and J by 6 bases; unmatched bases: 9. Germline loops: CDR1 SQVTM, CDR2 ANQGSEA. CDR3 in DNA: TGCAGCGCTCCCCGACAGGGGGGGGCTGAAGCTTTCTTT. Residues: CSAPRQGGAEAFF. Using reference TRBV29-1 and TRBJ1-1 for the parts outside the CDR3, the full variable domain is SAVISQKPSRDICQRGTSLTIQCQVDSQVTMMFWYRQQPGQSLTLIATANQGSEATYESGFVIDKFPISRPNLTFSTLTVSNMSPEDSSIYLCSAPRQGGAEAFFGQGTRLTVV.

The gene calls are TRBV14 and TRBJ2-5; D may be TRBD1 (5 bases). V lost 4 bases, J lost 7 bases, and 10 bases lay in between. This CDR3 is 12 amino acids long. The V gene's germline CDR1 is SGHDN and CDR2 FVKESK. The CDR3 DNA is TGTGCCAGCAGCCCCCTAAGGGGGACCCAGTACTTC. Translating it yields CASSPLRGTQYF.

The gene calls are TRBV10-1 and TRBJ2-2, with D maybe TRBD2 (6 bases). The V gene lost 4 bases and the J gene lost 5 bases, with 20 bases spanning the gap. Germline V gene data show CDR1 as WNHNN and CDR2 as SYGVQD (reference sequence). This CDR3 has 17 residues. DNA for the CDR3: TGCGCCAGCAGTGGGCCCTTAGCCGGGACTGGAACCGGGGAGCTGTTTTTT. This translates into CASSGPLAGTGTGELFF.

The chain joins TRBV2 to TRBJ2-3; 15 nucleotides line up with TRBD2. This CDR3 comprises 15 residues. Trimming at V came to 5 bases and at J to 5 bases, leaving 2 bases not matched to a gene. From germline, CDR1 is SNHLY and CDR2 FYNNEI. The chain's CDR3 is CASSPGLAGGDTQYF. The CDR3 DNA reads TGTGCCAGCAGTCCGGGACTAGCGGGGGGAGATACGCAGTATTTT.

CDR3 amino acids: CAGGGETQYF. As DNA, the CDR3 is TGTGCGGGGGGGGGAGAGACCCAGTACTTC. V and J are TRBV2 and TRBJ2-5, with 7 bases fitting TRBD2. CDR1 and CDR2 from the germline V gene are SNHLY and FYNNEI. This CDR3 region has 10 residues.

The chain carries TRBV28 and TRBJ1-4; 7 positions agree with TRBD1. The CDR3 sequence is 11 residues long. V was pared by 3 bases and J by 12 bases, with 1 base of the junction left unmatched. Per the germline V gene, CDR1 is MDHEN and CDR2 is SYDVKM. Written as DNA, the CDR3 is TGTGCCAGCAGTTTCCAGGGGGAACTGTTTTTT. It codes for CASSFQGELFF.

The V gene is TRBV28, the J gene TRBJ1-2; D is ambiguous. V lost 1 base, J lost 8 bases, and 8 bases lay in between. Per the germline V gene, CDR1 is MDHEN and CDR2 is SYDVKM. The length of the CDR3 is 12 residues. The CDR3 region has the DNA TGTGCCAGCAGTTTATCTGGGGAGGGCTACACCTTC. It yields the protein CASSLSGEGYTF.

This clone was seen only once. The V gene is TRBV7-9, the J gene TRBJ2-3; the match to TRBD2 covers 8 bases. CDR1 is SEHNR and CDR2 is FQNEAQ in the germline V gene (reference sequence). The CDR3 covers 14 residues. V shed 5 bases, J shed 6 bases, and the junction held 7 bases outside the gene matches. The CDR3 DNA reads as TGTGCCAGCAGCCGACCGGGGGGGCCCGATACGCAGTATTTT. Protein product: CASSRPGGPDTQYF.

This rearrangement joins TRBV5-1 to TRBJ2-2; a possible D gene is TRBD2 (5 bases). The V end lost 5 bases, the J end lost 6 bases, and 14 bases lay between the germline ends. CDR3 size: 14 residues. The germline gives CDR1 SGHRS, CDR2 YFSETQ. In DNA, the CDR3 is TGCGCCAGCAGACTAGGCCCTAACCCCGGGGAGCTGTTTTTT. Protein: CASRLGPNPGELFF.